This T cell receptor (beta chain) was recovered during a study of blood T cells in healthy people across ages. Study overall: T cells yielded about one barcoded beta molecule per two cells through template switching. Study-wide points: PBMCs that were unsorted prevented a conclusive naive versus antigen-experienced comparison.

Sample-barcoded 5' priming and a J-beta primer mix drove a second PCR of 7 to 11 cycles. TCRdb itself ran the 5' RACE reads through MiXCR, one entry per CDR3 protein. The table shows 550,000 to 700,000 distinct CDR3 sequences, with 27% occurring only once. Donors were systemically healthy Caucasian individuals from Russia aged about 6 to 95 years. Each sample had at least 6 million PBMCs isolated. CDR3 length equals 16 residues. CDR1 is LGHDT and CDR2 is YNNKEL in the germline V gene (reference sequence). As concerns this clonotype: Its antigen is undetermined.

This chain joins TRBV3-1 and TRBJ2-5; TRBD1 or TRBD2 may be the D gene (5 bases each). Matching the DNA end better, TRBJ2-1 makes the J call doubtful. The source material was blood. This clonotype was sampled from a woman aged 70 to 79 in good health. The CDR3 sequence is CASSQVGGTTDNEQFF. CDR3 nucleotides: TGTGCCAGCAGCCAAGTTGGTGGGACCACCGACAATGAGCAGTTCTTC.